Following are 23 T cell receptor beta chains from one sample sequenced in a study of monozygotic twins with inflammatory bowel disease. After re-calling the 5' RACE reads, TCRdb lists one entry per CDR3 protein, DNA absent. Its clone listing holds approximately 300,000 distinct CDR3 sequences. The source material was blood. These receptors all stem from a human donor with ulcerative colitis or Crohn's disease, or a healthy co-twin of an affected twin (not recorded which).

The chain employs TRBV11-2 and TRBJ2-1; absent DNA, TCRdb's TRBD2 call cannot be checked. Germline CDR1 and CDR2: SGHAT and FQNNGV. The CDR3 runs to 18 residues. The CDR3 region is CASTWVGVPSGRDNEQFF.

This chain connects TRBV7-9 to TRBJ2-1; TCRdb's D call, TRBD1, is unchecked because there is no DNA. The length of the CDR3 is 14 residues. CDR1 is SEHNR, CDR2 FQNEAQ, per germline (reference sequence). The CDR3 region is CASSQGDGDNEQFF.

The rearrangement joins TRBV7-9 to TRBJ1-6. The CDR3 is 14 residues long. The germline CDR1 and CDR2 sequences are SEHNR and FQNEAQ (reference sequence). The CDR3 here is CASSLQGGKSPLHF. Complete variable domain (other parts from reference TRBV7-9 and TRBJ1-6): DTGVSQNPRHKITKRGQNVTFRCDPISEHNRLYWYRQTLGQGPEFLTYFQNEAQLEKSRLLSDRFSAERPKGSFSTLEIQRTEQGDSAMYLCASSLQGGKSPLHFGNGTRLTVT.

The V call is TRBV3-1, the J call TRBJ2-5. From germline, CDR1 is LGHDT and CDR2 YNNKEL (reference sequence). This CDR3 has 13 amino acids. This CDR3 reads CASSQDLQETQYF.

This sequence joins TRBV7-2 and TRBJ2-3; TCRdb returns TRBD1, unconfirmable since there is no DNA. CDR3 length: 16 residues. Looked up from germline, CDR1 is SGHTA and CDR2 is FQGNSA. The CDR3: CASSRKGGARADTQYF.

The rearrangement uses TRBV12-3 or TRBV12-4 and TRBJ2-7; without DNA, the TCRdb call of TRBD2 cannot be checked. The CDR3 loop spans 12 amino acids. CDR3 sequence reads: CASREGVYEQYF.

This chain uses TRBV29-1 with TRBJ2-1; TCRdb selects TRBD2, and the lack of DNA leaves this call unchecked. Germline V gives CDR1 SQVTM, CDR2 ANQGSEA. The CDR3 runs to 17 residues. CDR3 residues: CSVDLGLAGGIYNEQFF.

The chain employs TRBV5-5 and TRBJ1-1; TCRdb's D gene call, TRBD1, goes unchecked for lack of DNA. Per germline, CDR1 SGHKS and CDR2 YYEKEE (reference sequence). CDR3 length: 16 amino acids. Here the CDR3 reads CASSLAPFQGRTEAFF.

The chain's CDR3 is CAISDSGEPPNIQYF. This rearrangement joins TRBV10-3 to TRBJ2-4; the D call from TCRdb, TRBD1, cannot be confirmed without DNA. The CDR3 has 15 amino acids. CDR1 is ENHRY and CDR2 is SYGVKD in the germline V gene.

The rearrangement uses TRBV20-1 and TRBJ1-6; TCRdb picks TRBD1, but there is no DNA to check that call. This CDR3 has 15 residues. Germline lookup yields CDR1 DFQATT and CDR2 SNEGSKA (reference sequence). CDR3 protein: CSARSGTGSNSPLHF.

CDR3 loop: CASSLSGSGGVYEQYF. The chain joins TRBV28 to TRBJ2-7; as DNA is missing, the TRBD2 call by TCRdb cannot be tested. Germline CDR1 MDHEN, CDR2 SYDVKM. The CDR3 spans 16 residues.

V is TRBV12-3 or TRBV12-4 and J is TRBJ1-5; TCRdb lists TRBD1, though no DNA is available to test this call. CDR3 size: 14 residues. CDR3: CASSSGQNNQPQHF.

The rearrangement joins TRBV7-2 to TRBJ2-7; TCRdb selects TRBD2, and the lack of DNA leaves this call unchecked. The CDR3 totals 15 residues. Germline assignment: CDR1 SGHTA and CDR2 FQGNSA. This chain's CDR3 is CASSLERGFGYEQYF.

The chain links TRBV18 to TRBJ1-1. Per germline, CDR1 KGHSH and CDR2 LQKENI. The CDR3 extends over 16 amino acids. The CDR3 reads CASSPMQVGSDTEAFF.

The chain recombines TRBV7-8 with TRBJ1-5; the D gene TCRdb calls, TRBD1, cannot be checked with no DNA. The germline V gene has CDR1 SGHVS and CDR2 FQNEAQ. The CDR3 runs 13 residues. CDR3 in amino acids: CASSGQVNQPQHF.

The chain links TRBV12-3 or TRBV12-4 to TRBJ1-2. The CDR3 extends over 15 amino acids. The CDR3 loop is CASTASGPGTYGYTF.

V gene TRBV19 combines with J gene TRBJ2-3; the D call of TRBD1 rests on TCRdb alone, since no DNA is present to check it. The CDR3 runs 16 residues. Germline-derived CDR1 and CDR2 are LNHDA and SQIVND (reference sequence). CDR3 region: CASSIEAGALSDTQYF.

The chain employs TRBV5-1 and TRBJ2-2; TCRdb picks TRBD1, but there is no DNA to check that call. This CDR3 region has 15 residues. Germline V gives CDR1 SGHRS, CDR2 YFSETQ. The CDR3 protein is CASSLGRQGTGELFF.

The rearrangement uses TRBV5-5 and TRBJ2-5; TCRdb selects TRBD1, and the lack of DNA leaves this call unchecked. The CDR3 extends over 14 amino acids. CDR1 SGHKS and CDR2 YYEKEE come from the germline V gene (reference sequence). This CDR3 reads CASSPDRGSETQYF.

The J gene is TRBJ1-5, the V gene TRBV2; TCRdb returns TRBD1, unconfirmable since there is no DNA. The CDR3 totals 13 residues. CDR1 is SNHLY and CDR2 is FYNNEI in the germline V gene. The CDR3 protein is CASRTGAYQPQHF.

V gene TRBV18 combines with J gene TRBJ2-3; checking the TCRdb D call of TRBD2 is not possible without DNA. CDR3 size: 14 residues. The germline gives CDR1 KGHSH, CDR2 LQKENI. Here the CDR3 reads CASSPGREADTQYF.

V and J are TRBV5-4 and TRBJ2-1. The CDR3 runs to 15 residues. Per the germline V gene, CDR1 is SGHNT and CDR2 is YYREEE (reference sequence). CDR3 amino acids: CASSLDFLASNEQFF. Together with reference TRBV5-4 and TRBJ2-1, the CDR3 gives the full variable domain: ETGVTQSPTHLIKTRGQQVTLRCSSQSGHNTVSWYQQALGQGPQFIFQYYREEENGRGNFPPRFSGLQFPNYSSELNVNALELDDSALYLCASSLDFLASNEQFFGPGTRLTVL.

CDR3 sequence: CASSPSGQETQYF. The chain couples TRBV6-5 to TRBJ2-5; TCRdb proposes TRBD2, but this gene call is untestable without DNA. Per germline, CDR1 MNHEY and CDR2 SVGAGI. The length of the CDR3 is 13 residues.